This T cell receptor (beta chain) derives from a study of Ad26.COV2.S vaccination and SARS-CoV-2 variants. Study-wide points: Once vaccination had occurred, spike-specific CD8+ and CD4+ T cell responses reportedly showed substantial breadth. Overall T cell responses may have been underestimated by the analyses of TCR breadth and depth. Participants in the vaccine arm had higher spike-specific TCR breadth; placebo recipients had lower.

Profiling relied on immunoSEQ multiplex PCR, and the TCRdb table lists in-frame clones only, not all of them. Here the sample spans over 110,000 clones, 86% being singletons. Worth noting for this clone: Antigen unknown.

Trimming left V 5 bases short and J 0 bases short, with 4 bases between. Germline lookup yields CDR1 SGHAT and CDR2 FQNNGV. The CDR3 has 12 amino acids. The sequenced sample was peripheral blood, obtained after recovery from COVID-19. The chain carries TRBV11-2 and TRBJ1-1; D unresolved. This receptor was obtained from a human donor who had recovered from COVID-19. The CDR3 region is CASSPVNTEAFF. The CDR3, as DNA: TGTGCCAGCAGCCCCGTGAACACTGAAGCTTTCTTT.